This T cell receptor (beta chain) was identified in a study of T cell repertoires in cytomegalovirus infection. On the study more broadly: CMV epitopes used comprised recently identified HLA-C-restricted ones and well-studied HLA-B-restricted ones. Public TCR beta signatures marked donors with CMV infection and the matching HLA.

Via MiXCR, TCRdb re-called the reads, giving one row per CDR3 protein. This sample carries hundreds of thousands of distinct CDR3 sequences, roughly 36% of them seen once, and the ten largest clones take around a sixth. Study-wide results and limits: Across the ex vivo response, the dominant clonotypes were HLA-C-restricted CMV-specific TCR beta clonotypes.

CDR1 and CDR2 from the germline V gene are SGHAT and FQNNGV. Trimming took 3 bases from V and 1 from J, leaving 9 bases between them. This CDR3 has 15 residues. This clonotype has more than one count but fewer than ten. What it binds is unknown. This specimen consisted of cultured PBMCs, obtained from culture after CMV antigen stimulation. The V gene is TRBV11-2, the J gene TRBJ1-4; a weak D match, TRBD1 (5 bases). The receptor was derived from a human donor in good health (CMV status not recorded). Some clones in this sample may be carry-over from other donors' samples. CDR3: CASSLLRETNEKLFF. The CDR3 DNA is TGTGCCAGCAGCTTGCTCAGGGAAACTAATGAAAAACTGTTTTTT.